A single sample gave rise to the 31 T cell receptor beta chains below, sequenced in a study of T cells in Graves' hyperthyroidism and ophthalmopathy (dated by TCRdb to about 2019). To prepare the library, multiplex PCR was applied. Sequencing instrument: Illumina HiSeq 2000. Amplification of TCR beta CDR3 regions was carried out from RNA transcripts. The first round of RT-PCR for the TCR CDR3 was performed with the HTBI primer set and the Qiagen OneStep RT-PCR kit. TCRdb applied fastp at Q25 and MiXCR to the public reads, then kept only in-frame beta chains. Records with the same CDR3 protein are collapsed into one entry carrying the most frequent genes and DNA. The sample yields approximately 420,000 distinct CDR3 sequences; about 15% were counted once. The biggest ten clones account for approximately 30% of the sample. Sequencing was done on a sample of blood. These receptors were taken from a woman in her twenties or thirties with Graves' hyperthyroidism.

In this sample, this clonotype turned up many times. The chain links TRBV7-2 to TRBJ2-1; D is unresolved. Trimming removed 1 base from V and 4 bases from J, with 14 bases in between. Germline CDR1 reads SGHTA; CDR2 reads FQGNSA. The CDR3 totals 16 residues. CDR3 region: CASSLGRTPPYNEQFF. The CDR3 DNA sequence: TGTGCCAGCAGCTTAGGCCGGACCCCACCATACAATGAGCAGTTCTTC. The variable domain in full, completed from reference TRBV7-2 and TRBJ2-1, reads GAGVSQSPSNKVTEKGKDVELRCDPISGHTALYWYRQSLGQGLEFLIYFQGNSAPDKSGLPSDRFSAERTGGSVSTLTIQRTQQEDSAVYLCASSLGRTPPYNEQFFGPGTRLTVL.

Of note for this clonotype: A single base separates this from a much larger clone, so it may be a read error. The chain combines TRBV5-1 with TRBJ2-7; a weak D match, TRBD2 (5 bases). The germline V and J ends were trimmed by 4 bases and 0 bases, with 11 bases remaining between them. Germline lookup yields CDR1 SGHRS and CDR2 YFSETQ. The CDR3 length is 14 residues. The CDR3 reads CASSPDWASYEQYF. The CDR3 bases are TGCGCCAGCAGCCCGGACTGGGCCTCCTACGAGCAGTACTTC. Together with reference TRBV5-1 and TRBJ2-7, the CDR3 gives the full variable domain: KAGVTQTPRYLIKTRGQQVTLSCSPISGHRSVSWYQQTPGQGLQFLFEYFSETQRNKGNFPGRFSGRQFSNSRSEMNVSTLELGDSALYLCASSPDWASYEQYFGPGTRLTVT.

This clonotype was observed a few times. This chain links TRBV20-1 with TRBJ2-7; TRBD2 matches 10 bases. Germline V gene data show CDR1 as DFQATT and CDR2 as SNEGSKA (reference sequence). This CDR3 region has 11 residues. The CDR3 bases are TGCAGACCTTCTAGCGGGGGCGAGCAGTACTTC. Protein: CRPSSGGEQYF.

This chain connects TRBV5-1 to TRBJ2-1, with 10 bases matching TRBD2. V lost 5 bases to trimming and J lost 3 bases; unmatched junction nucleotides: 5. There are 15 residues in the CDR3. Germline V lookup: CDR1 SGHRS, CDR2 YFSETQ. The chain's CDR3 is CASRTGTSVYNEQFF. DNA for the CDR3: TGCGCCAGCAGAACCGGGACTAGCGTCTACAATGAGCAGTTCTTC.

This clonotype was seen more than once but under ten times. The chain links TRBV28 to TRBJ1-2; D perhaps matches TRBD1 (5 bases). V dropped 4 bases and J dropped 3 bases, with 12 bases sitting between them. Per the germline V gene, CDR1 is MDHEN and CDR2 is SYDVKM. CDR3 length equals 14 residues. CDR3 amino acids: CASSWGVGDYGYTF. The CDR3, as DNA: TGTGCCAGCAGTTGGGGGGTTGGCGACTATGGCTACACCTTC.

The genes are TRBV19 and TRBJ2-7; D is possibly TRBD1 (6 bases). V was shortened by 10 bases and J by 0 bases, with 22 bases between the two germline ends. CDR1 is LNHDA, CDR2 SQIVND, per germline (reference sequence). This CDR3 has 16 residues. The CDR3 DNA reads as TGTGCCAATCGGGACACAGGGCAAAACGACTCCTACGAGCAGTACTTC. Amino acids: CANRDTGQNDSYEQYF.

This clonotype has just a few counts. The chain joins TRBV28 to TRBJ2-5; D not resolved. Trimming left V 11 bases short and J 5 bases short, with 6 bases between. The CDR3 covers 9 residues. In germline, CDR1 is MDHEN, CDR2 SYDVKM. CDR3 protein: CAYPETQYF. In DNA form, the CDR3 reads TGTGCCTACCCTGAGACCCAGTACTTC.

Ten or more counts support this clonotype. The chain recombines TRBV4-2 with TRBJ1-5, with D unclear. Germline values: CDR1 LGHNA, CDR2 YNFKEQ. Between the trimmed V and J ends, which lost 0 bases and 2 bases, there was a span of 11 bases. The CDR3 is made up of 16 amino acids. This CDR3 is CASSQEGGVGNQPQHF. CDR3 bases: TGTGCCAGCAGCCAAGAGGGTGGGGTCGGCAATCAGCCCCAGCATTTT.

This clonotype has just a few counts. The rearrangement uses TRBV7-9 and TRBJ2-7, with TRBD1 matching over 8 bases. CDR3 length: 15 amino acids. After removal of 5 bases from V and 0 bases from J, the junction contained 6 bases not matched to a gene. Germline V gene sequence: CDR1 SEHNR, CDR2 FQNEAQ (reference sequence). CDR3 coding DNA: TGTGCCAGCAGCGACCGGGACAGGAACTCCTACGAGCAGTACTTC. Its protein is CASSDRDRNSYEQYF. Looking up the rest from reference TRBV7-9 and TRBJ2-7 gives the full variable domain: DTGVSQNPRHKITKRGQNVTFRCDPISEHNRLYWYRQTLGQGPEFLTYFQNEAQLEKSRLLSDRFSAERPKGSFSTLEIQRTEQGDSAMYLCASSDRDRNSYEQYFGPGTRLTVT.

The CDR3 region is CASSLEGAWGNTIYF. The CDR3 nucleotides read TGCGCCAGCAGCTTGGAAGGGGCGTGGGGAAACACCATATATTTT. This chain joins TRBV5-1 and TRBJ1-3, with a tentative D call TRBD1 (5 bases). CDR1 and CDR2 (germline): SGHRS, YFSETQ. V was clipped by 0 bases and J by 4 bases, with 11 bases between them. CDR3 length: 15 residues. The complete variable domain, with remaining parts taken from reference TRBV5-1 and TRBJ1-3, reads KAGVTQTPRYLIKTRGQQVTLSCSPISGHRSVSWYQQTPGQGLQFLFEYFSETQRNKGNFPGRFSGRQFSNSRSEMNVSTLELGDSALYLCASSLEGAWGNTIYFGEGSWLTVV.

V usage is TRBV4-1 and J usage is TRBJ2-2; no firm D call. Germline V CDR1 and CDR2: MGHRA, YSYEKL. The CDR3 totals 15 residues. Trimming took off 0 bases at V and 0 bases at J, with 5 bases between the two ends. CDR3 amino acids: CASSQDSPNTGELFF. The CDR3, as DNA: TGCGCCAGCAGCCAAGATTCGCCGAACACCGGGGAGCTGTTTTTT.

The table lists this clonotype with a few counts. The V call is TRBV6-2 or TRBV6-3, the J call TRBJ2-4; 8 bases map to TRBD1. The germline CDR1 and CDR2 sequences are MNHEY and SVGEGT. Losses at the gene ends were 4 bases for V and 0 bases for J; bases not matched to a gene: 5. The CDR3 is made up of 16 amino acids. In nucleotides, the CDR3 is TGTGCCAGCAGTTCGACAGGGGCGTTAGCCAAAAACATTCAGTACTTC. Amino acids: CASSSTGALAKNIQYF.

This clonotype was recorded at least ten times. The chain uses TRBV18 and TRBJ1-2; D call uncertain. This CDR3 spans 13 amino acids. The germline V gene encodes CDR1 KGHSH and CDR2 LQKENI. Trimming took 3 bases from V and 5 from J, leaving 10 bases between them. CDR3 nucleotides: TGTGCCAGCTCACCTCTGTTACTGTATGGCTACACCTTC. It yields the protein CASSPLLLYGYTF.

This clonotype was found many times. V is TRBV30 and J is TRBJ2-7; D remains ambiguous. This CDR3 is built from 11 residues. Per the germline V gene, CDR1 is GTSNPN and CDR2 is SVGIG (reference sequence). V lost 4 bases, J lost 4 bases, and 8 bases lay in between. CDR3 in amino acids: CAWKSSYEQYF. CDR3 nucleotides: TGTGCCTGGAAATCTTCATACGAGCAGTACTTC. The whole variable domain, filled in from reference TRBV30 and TRBJ2-7, reads SQTIHQWPATLVQPVGSPLSLECTVEGTSNPNLYWYRQAAGRGLQLLFYSVGIGQISSEVPQNLSASRPQDRQFILSSKKLLLSDSGFYLCAWKSSYEQYFGPGTRLTVT.

J is TRBJ1-3 and V is TRBV19, with D possibly being TRBD1 (5 bases). V dropped 6 bases and J dropped 0 bases, with 12 bases sitting between them. The germline V gene encodes CDR1 LNHDA and CDR2 SQIVND (reference sequence). The CDR3 has 15 residues. The DNA for the CDR3 is TGTGCCAGTAGGAAAGACAGAAGCTCTGGAAACACCATATATTTT. Protein product: CASRKDRSSGNTIYF.

As for this clonotype: One junction end does not reproduce the germline sequence, and a read error may be involved. The chain uses TRBV7-9 and TRBJ1-1, with D unclear. The CDR3 is made up of 14 amino acids. Germline V gene sequence: CDR1 SEHNR, CDR2 FQNEAQ (reference sequence). CDR3 residues: CASGRLVMNTEAFF. In nucleotides, the CDR3 is TGCGCCAGCGGACGACTGGTAATGAACACTGAAGCTTTCTTT.

The V call is TRBV10-2, the J call TRBJ2-7, with TRBD1 matching over 8 bases. The junction had 7 bases not matched to a gene; V was cut back by 5 bases and J by 4 bases. CDR1 is WSHSY and CDR2 is SAAADI in the germline V gene. The CDR3 consists of 14 residues. CDR3 nucleotide sequence: TGCGCCAGCAGTCTGCAGGGGGCCGTGTACGAGCAGTACTTC. Protein product: CASSLQGAVYEQYF.

This clonotype was observed a handful of times. A much larger clone lies a single base off, so this may be a read error. The gene calls are TRBV3-1 and TRBJ2-7; 8 bases are a match to TRBD1. CDR3 size: 13 residues. The germline CDR1 and CDR2 sequences are LGHDT and YNNKEL (reference sequence). The CDR3 nucleotides are TGTGCCGGCAGCCAGGGTGACAGGGGCGAGCAGTACTTC. Residues: CAGSQGDRGEQYF.

V gene TRBV27 combines with J gene TRBJ2-7, with TRBD2 matching 7 bases. V lost 4 bases, J lost 7 bases, and 10 bases stayed unmatched. CDR1 and CDR2 (germline): MNHEY, SMNVEV (reference sequence). The CDR3 extends over 14 amino acids. CDR3 DNA: TGTGCCAGCAGTTCACTAGCCGCAGCGGGGGAGCAGTACTTC. This translates into CASSSLAAAGEQYF.

This clonotype was detected many times. The rearrangement joins TRBV3-1 to TRBJ1-1; no clear D gene. The V end was cut by 1 base, the J end by 1 base, with 13 bases between. Per germline, CDR1 LGHDT and CDR2 YNNKEL (reference sequence). This CDR3 region has 16 residues. Written as DNA, the CDR3 is TGTGCCAGCAGCCAAGGGATATTGACGGAGAACACTGAAGCTTTCTTT. It yields the protein CASSQGILTENTEAFF.

This clonotype was counted many times. J is TRBJ2-3 and V is TRBV5-1, with a possible D match to TRBD1 (6 bases). The germline V gene encodes CDR1 SGHRS and CDR2 YFSETQ. Trimming cost V 7 bases and J 6 bases, with 15 bases left between them. The CDR3 has 13 residues. In nucleotides, the CDR3 is TGCGCCAGCTCTACAGGGTCCGATGATACGCAGTATTTT. Translating gives CASSTGSDDTQYF.

The J gene is TRBJ2-6, the V gene TRBV5-1; D call uncertain. Germline loops: CDR1 SGHRS, CDR2 YFSETQ. The CDR3 is 14 residues long. V dropped 3 bases and J dropped 2 bases, with 6 bases sitting between them. The CDR3 DNA sequence: TGCGCCAGCAGCTCTAGGGCTGGGGCCAACGTCCTGACTTTC. This encodes CASSSRAGANVLTF.

This clonotype was recorded at least ten times. The J gene is TRBJ2-7, the V gene TRBV3-1, with 8 bases lining up with TRBD1. V shed 1 base, J shed 9 bases, and the junction held 5 bases outside the gene matches. CDR3 length: 13 amino acids. Per germline, CDR1 LGHDT and CDR2 YNNKEL (reference sequence). The CDR3 region has the DNA TGTGCCAGCAGCCAAGTGGAAACAGGGGGGCAGTACTTC. It encodes CASSQVETGGQYF.

This clonotype was seen ten or more times. The V call is TRBV28, the J call TRBJ1-5; no clear D. Germline CDR1 reads MDHEN; CDR2 reads SYDVKM. CDR3 length equals 14 residues. Trimming took off 3 bases at V and 7 bases at J, with 13 bases between the two ends. CDR3 protein: CASSFKSVWQPQHF. Here the CDR3 DNA reads TGTGCCAGCAGTTTTAAATCAGTGTGGCAGCCCCAGCATTTT.

At least ten counts were recorded for this clonotype. This chain joins TRBV28 and TRBJ2-1; D is possibly TRBD2 (6 bases). The V end lost 6 bases, the J end lost 5 bases, and 20 bases lay between the germline ends. This CDR3 is built from 16 residues. Germline V lookup: CDR1 MDHEN, CDR2 SYDVKM. CDR3 DNA: TGTGCCAGCAGCTCAACCGGGGCTAGCGCAGACAATGAGCAGTTCTTC. Translation: CASSSTGASADNEQFF.

This clonotype came up a few times. V usage is TRBV5-4 and J usage is TRBJ2-5; D call uncertain. CDR3 length: 14 residues. V lost 3 bases and J 2 bases, leaving 11 bases between the germline ends. Germline CDR1 is SGHNT and CDR2 is YYREEE (reference sequence). DNA of the CDR3: TGTGCCAGCAGCTCGGTCGGACGGCAAGAGACCCAGTACTTC. Translated, it gives CASSSVGRQETQYF.

This clonotype was recorded at least ten times. This sequence joins TRBV3-1 and TRBJ2-3; 10 bases map to TRBD2. Germline V gene data show CDR1 as LGHDT and CDR2 as YNNKEL (reference sequence). Trimming removed 0 bases from V and 1 base from J; junction bases left unmatched: 4. The CDR3 is made up of 17 amino acids. This CDR3 is CASSQDQGTSGTDTQYF. The CDR3 DNA reads TGTGCCAGCAGCCAAGACCAGGGGACTAGCGGCACAGATACGCAGTATTTT.

This clonotype came up many times. This rearrangement joins TRBV28 to TRBJ2-4; weak D call: TRBD2 (5 bases). Germline CDR1 reads MDHEN; CDR2 reads SYDVKM. The CDR3 has 13 residues. With 3 bases removed from V and 3 bases from J, the gap between germline ends came to 6 bases. The CDR3 nucleotides are TGTGCCAGCAGTTTCGGGAACAAAAACATTCAGTACTTC. It is translated as CASSFGNKNIQYF.

This clonotype was counted many times. CDR3 DNA sequence: TGTGCCAGCAGAGCGGACAGGGTCGCCAAAAACATTCAGTACTTC. This sequence encodes CASRADRVAKNIQYF. V is TRBV2 and J is TRBJ2-4; 8 nucleotides line up with TRBD1. The CDR3 is 15 amino acids. Germline V CDR1 and CDR2: SNHLY, FYNNEI. Germline trimming cut 6 bases from V and 1 base from J; bases unmatched to any gene: 5.

This clonotype was seen at least ten times. The chain employs TRBV20-1 and TRBJ2-5, with a tentative D call TRBD1 (5 bases). The germline CDR1 and CDR2 sequences are DFQATT and SNEGSKA (reference sequence). Trimming removed 0 bases from V and 3 bases from J, with 32 bases in between. The CDR3 spans 21 residues. CDR3 bases: TGCAGTGCTAGAGATTTTGGGATTTTCTCGGAGACAGCTGGCCCAAAAGAGACCCAGTACTTC. It encodes CSARDFGIFSETAGPKETQYF.

This clonotype has at least ten counts. The chain links TRBV25-1 to TRBJ2-1; 8 positions match TRBD1. CDR1 MGHDK and CDR2 SYGVNS come from the germline V gene. The CDR3 loop spans 17 amino acids. J gave up 6 bases and V 1 base, and 11 bases lay outside the gene matches. Here the CDR3 DNA reads TGTGCCAGCAGTGAATCGGCAGGGGGCCGTTCAGGCAATGAGCAGTTCTTC. This gives the protein CASSESAGGRSGNEQFF.